One and the same sample provided the 24 T cell receptor beta chains below, sequenced in a study of identifying expanded T cells in peripheral blood. The repertoire was sequenced with immunoSEQ multiplex PCR; TCRdb's copy has only in-frame clones and lacks some. The sample contains about 100,000 clones, 88% of which appear only once. The sample comprised blood. The receptor source for this set is a person aged 18 to 70 in good health.

The chain recombines TRBV5-6 with TRBJ1-2; maybe TRBD1 (5 bases). V was trimmed by 4 bases and J by 6 bases, leaving 10 bases between them. The CDR3 has 12 residues. Looked up from germline, CDR1 is SGHDT and CDR2 is YYEEEE. The DNA of the CDR3 is TGTGCCAGCAGCCCCTCGGGGGATGGCTACACCTTC. Translation gives CASSPSGDGYTF.

This chain joins TRBV19 and TRBJ1-4, with D tentatively TRBD1 (5 bases). CDR1 is LNHDA and CDR2 is SQIVND in the germline V gene (reference sequence). The CDR3 is 14 residues long. V gave up 7 bases and J gave up 0 bases, with 9 bases separating them. CDR3 protein: CASNDRSTNEKLFF. The CDR3 DNA reads as TGTGCCAGTAACGACAGATCAACTAATGAAAAACTGTTTTTT.

The V call is TRBV19, the J call TRBJ1-1, with TRBD1 identical over 8 bases. V shed 5 bases, J shed 7 bases, and the junction held 3 bases outside the gene matches. This CDR3 is built from 12 residues. CDR1 LNHDA and CDR2 SQIVND come from the germline V gene (reference sequence). This CDR3 is CASSSGTGEAFF. Written as DNA, the CDR3 is TGTGCCAGTAGTTCCGGGACAGGTGAAGCTTTCTTT. The entire variable domain, with the rest obtained from reference TRBV19 and TRBJ1-1, is as follows: DGGITQSPKYLFRKEGQNVTLSCEQNLNHDAMYWYRQDPGQGLRLIYYSQIVNDFQKGDIAEGYSVSREKKESFPLTVTSAQKNPTAFYLCASSSGTGEAFFGQGTRLTVV.

V is TRBV19 and J is TRBJ2-1, with D unresolved. CDR1 and CDR2 from the germline V gene are LNHDA and SQIVND (reference sequence). V lost 6 bases and J 6 bases, leaving 9 bases between the germline ends. This CDR3 region has 12 residues. In DNA form, the CDR3 reads TGTGCCAGTAGCCCACCTTCCAATGAGCAGTTCTTC. Its protein product is CASSPPSNEQFF.

The chain's CDR3 is CASSFDGTQGGRHEQYF. The DNA of the CDR3 is TGTGCCAGCAGCTTCGATGGTACACAGGGGGGCAGACACGAGCAGTACTTC. The chain carries TRBV13 and TRBJ2-7; 8 bases map to TRBD1. Germline CDR1 and CDR2: PRHDT and FYEKMQ (reference sequence). The CDR3 sequence is 17 residues long. J lost 5 bases, V lost 3 bases, and 15 bases had no gene match.

The J gene is TRBJ1-1, the V gene TRBV4-1; a weak D match, TRBD1 (6 bases). The CDR3 covers 14 residues. In germline, CDR1 is MGHRA, CDR2 YSYEKL. V shed 3 bases and J shed 3 bases, with 11 bases lying between them. CDR3 amino acids: CASSHNRVYTEAFF. CDR3 DNA sequence: TGCGCCAGCAGCCACAACAGGGTTTACACTGAAGCTTTCTTT.

This sequence joins TRBV7-2 and TRBJ2-2; tentative D call: TRBD2 (6 bases). V shed 0 bases and J shed 0 bases, with 14 bases lying between them. The length of the CDR3 is 18 residues. Germline V lookup: CDR1 SGHTA, CDR2 FQGNSA. CDR3 region: CASSLAHGGPANTGELFF. The CDR3 coding sequence is TGTGCCAGCAGCTTAGCCCACGGAGGGCCGGCGAACACCGGGGAGCTGTTTTTT.

This clone came up once. This chain connects TRBV29-1 to TRBJ1-1, with TRBD1 as a possible D gene (6 bases). CDR3 length: 13 residues. The germline CDR1 and CDR2 sequences are SQVTM and ANQGSEA. Trimming shortened V by 7 bases and J by 7 bases, and 19 bases separated the two germline ends. CDR3 amino acids: CSADRVDSGEAFF. The DNA for the CDR3 is TGCAGCGCCGATCGGGTGGACAGCGGTGAAGCTTTCTTT.

This chain links TRBV7-7 with TRBJ2-5; either TRBD1 or TRBD2 may fit D (7 bases each). V dropped 5 bases and J dropped 8 bases, with 24 bases sitting between them. This CDR3 has 16 amino acids. The germline CDR1 and CDR2 sequences are SSHAT and FNYEAQ (reference sequence). Here the CDR3 reads CASSPQSGTVGRTQYF. The DNA for the CDR3 is TGTGCCAGCAGCCCTCAAAGCGGGACAGTGGGGCGAACCCAGTACTTC.

The chain combines TRBV2 with TRBJ2-7, with TRBD1 matching over 8 bases. The CDR3 has 15 amino acids. Trimming cost V 5 bases and J 2 bases; bases outside gene matches: 8. CDR1 is SNHLY and CDR2 is FYNNEI in the germline V gene. The DNA of the CDR3 is TGTGCCAGCAGTCTGACAGGGGCTATTACCTACGAGCAGTACTTC. It is translated as CASSLTGAITYEQYF.

The chain combines TRBV19 with TRBJ2-1; D is possibly TRBD1 (7 bases). The CDR3 runs 15 residues. V gave up 7 bases and J gave up 6 bases, with 19 bases separating them. Germline-derived CDR1 and CDR2 are LNHDA and SQIVND (reference sequence). The CDR3 sequence is CASTPPGGLFNEQFF. CDR3 nucleotide sequence: TGTGCCAGTACCCCTCCAGGGGGGCTCTTCAATGAGCAGTTCTTC.

This clone showed up just once. The genes are TRBV13 and TRBJ2-7, with D hard to call. Germline-derived CDR1 and CDR2 are PRHDT and FYEKMQ (reference sequence). CDR3 length equals 14 residues. V lost 2 bases and J 3 bases, leaving 11 bases between the germline ends. The CDR3 DNA follows: TGTGCCAGCAGCTTACTGAACCGTAACTACGAGCAGTACTTC. It encodes CASSLLNRNYEQYF.

This rearrangement joins TRBV4-1 to TRBJ2-2; 8 bases are shared with TRBD1. In germline, CDR1 is MGHRA, CDR2 YSYEKL. This CDR3 spans 14 amino acids. J gave up 3 bases and V 6 bases, and 3 bases lay outside the gene matches. CDR3: CASRRTGYTGELFF. The CDR3 DNA is TGCGCCAGCAGGCGGACAGGGTACACCGGGGAGCTGTTTTTT.

V gene TRBV7-6 combines with J gene TRBJ2-1; TRBD2 agrees at 7 bases. With 6 bases clipped from V and 8 bases from J, the junction kept 13 bases outside the gene matches. The CDR3 loop spans 15 amino acids. Germline loops: CDR1 SGHVS, CDR2 FNYEAQ. Here the CDR3 DNA reads TGTGCCAGCAGTTCGACGGCTAGCGGAATCCATGAGCAGTTCTTC. Its translation: CASSSTASGIHEQFF.

This chain uses TRBV27 with TRBJ1-2, with D unresolved. Trimming pared 3 bases from V and 5 bases from J, leaving 13 bases between. Germline CDR1 and CDR2: MNHEY and SMNVEV (reference sequence). CDR3 length: 14 amino acids. The DNA for the CDR3 is TGTGCCAGCAGTTTGTCGAAGGGATGGTATGGCTACACCTTC. Translating gives CASSLSKGWYGYTF.

The chain carries TRBV11-3 and TRBJ1-1, with 7 bases fitting TRBD1. V shed 3 bases and J 1 base; nucleotides not matched to a gene: 5. The CDR3 loop spans 15 amino acids. Looked up from germline, CDR1 is SGHNT and CDR2 is YENEEA. CDR3 sequence: CASSFSGGKNTEAFF. DNA for the CDR3: TGTGCCAGCAGCTTCTCAGGGGGTAAGAACACTGAAGCTTTCTTT.

This chain uses TRBV6-1 with TRBJ1-1; 7 bases agree with TRBD1. V was pared by 10 bases and J by 4 bases, with 9 bases of the junction left unmatched. The length of the CDR3 is 13 residues. From germline, CDR1 is MNHNS and CDR2 SASEGT. The CDR3 bases are TGTGCCACTGCGACAGGGAGTGCCACTGAAGCTTTCTTT. This sequence encodes CATATGSATEAFF.

The chain links TRBV6-5 to TRBJ2-7, with TRBD1 identical over 9 bases. The CDR3 totals 15 residues. J gave up 3 bases and V 2 bases, and 5 bases lay outside the gene matches. Germline V lookup: CDR1 MNHEY, CDR2 SVGAGI. As DNA, the CDR3 is TGTGCCAGCAGTTACCGGGCGGGACAGGGCTACGAGCAGTACTTC. This codes for CASSYRAGQGYEQYF.

The CDR3 loop reads CASSSQLGYYEQYF. The CDR3 nucleotides read TGCGCCAGCAGCTCTCAGCTTGGGTACTACGAGCAGTACTTC. J is TRBJ2-7 and V is TRBV5-1; no clear D gene. Germline-derived CDR1 and CDR2 are SGHRS and YFSETQ. Between the trimmed V and J ends, which lost 3 bases and 3 bases, there was a span of 13 bases. CDR3 size: 14 residues.

V is TRBV18 and J is TRBJ1-1, with D possibly being TRBD1 (5 bases). The ends were cut back, 3 bases at V and 1 base at J, with 9 bases in the middle. CDR3 length equals 14 residues. Germline loops: CDR1 KGHSH, CDR2 LQKENI. CDR3 sequence (DNA): TGTGCCAGCTCACCCCTGGGGGGGAACACTGAAGCTTTCTTT. Its protein is CASSPLGGNTEAFF.

V and J are TRBV6-5 and TRBJ2-1, with 11 bases lining up with TRBD2. Germline V gene data show CDR1 as MNHEY and CDR2 as SVGAGI. Trimming cost V 2 bases and J 5 bases; bases outside gene matches: 5. The CDR3 has 16 residues. CDR3 sequence reads: CASSYGGLADHNEQFF. The DNA of the CDR3 is TGTGCCAGCAGTTACGGGGGACTAGCGGACCACAATGAGCAGTTCTTC.

This clone was seen a single time. The J gene is TRBJ2-5, the V gene TRBV5-4; TRBD2 aligns across 15 bases. The V gene's germline CDR1 is SGHNT and CDR2 YYREEE (reference sequence). V trimming: 4 bases; J trimming: 4 bases; junction bases outside the gene matches: 8. The CDR3 extends over 17 amino acids. The CDR3: CASSPGLAGGVGETQYF. CDR3 coding DNA: TGTGCCAGCAGCCCCGGACTAGCGGGGGGGGTTGGAGAGACCCAGTACTTC.

The V gene is TRBV11-2, the J gene TRBJ1-3, with 8 positions matching TRBD1. The length of the CDR3 is 14 residues. Germline V gene lookup returns CDR1 SGHAT and CDR2 FQNNGV. The V segment lost 1 base and the J segment 6 bases; nucleotides outside the gene matches: 2. Written as DNA, the CDR3 is TGTGCCAGCAGCTTAGGGACAGGGATAAACACCATATATTTT. Amino acid sequence: CASSLGTGINTIYF.

This chain uses TRBV6-6 with TRBJ2-3, with 8 bases matching TRBD2. The CDR3 runs 16 residues. With 5 bases clipped from V and 0 bases from J, the junction kept 7 bases outside the gene matches. Germline-derived CDR1 and CDR2 are MNHNY and SVGAGI (reference sequence). The CDR3 DNA follows: TGTGCCAGCAGTCAGGGCCTAGCGGGTAGCACAGATACGCAGTATTTT. It codes for CASSQGLAGSTDTQYF.